This paragraph covers one T cell receptor beta chain sequence. This clonotype was detected many times. The antigen this receptor binds is unknown. Base qualities are not recorded, but no much larger clone differs from it by a single base. The method was RACE. This sample was sequenced with a NextSeq 500. Library preparation attached unique molecular identifiers to individual cDNA molecules for quantitative, reproducible TCR counting. Both TCR alpha and TCR beta chains were sequenced from each blood RNA sample. Regarding the original processing steps: Samples had a median of about 96,000 TCRs, with a range from 23,224 to 690,600. The Decombinator software suite was used to annotate the V, J and CDR3 of the TCR reads. Every sample was subsampled to the same number of TCRs (28,000) for the PS versus PT1 abundance plots. TCRs were defined as expanded if absent before sensitization and observed at least eight times at the 2-week time point. Through fastp at Q25 and MiXCR, TCRdb rebuilt clones from the public reads, retaining in-frame beta chains. A single entry per CDR3 protein holds the most common genes and DNA from its merged rows. In this record, the V and J calls reflect TCRdb's handling and not the investigators' own analysis. Across this sample there are a few hundred thousand distinct CDR3 sequences, with about 6.3% seen only once. The ten most abundant clones make up around 6% of the sample.

The sample's time point label is to be understood as: patch test 2, 6 weeks after DPC sensitization. The treatment or condition label corresponds to: therapeutic diphenylcyclopropenone sensitization with weekly scalp DPC. At each patch-test visit, blood was drawn before the patch test was applied. Eligible patients were aged 18 to 70, diagnosed with alopecia, deemed suitable for DPC therapy, and excluded if pregnant. Total RNA was extracted from unfractionated whole blood collected in Tempus Blood RNA tubes. The data originate from a study of human T cells and chemical hapten exposure (dated by TCRdb to the early 2020s). For context, the study as a whole: For sensitization, 2% DPC in acetone was applied to a roughly 2 cm by roughly 2 cm area of upper inner arm skin. Patch testing on the upper back used Finn chambers containing 0.01% DPC, with scoring done after 6 days according to International Contact Dermatitis Research Group standards. In alopecia patients, the study followed how the peripheral blood TCR repertoire changed in vivo over primary and secondary sensitization to diphenylcyclopropenone (DPC), a hapten. Approximately 28 alopecia patients provided blood for TCR sequencing at one to four time points (pre-sensitization, 2, 6 and 24 weeks). Throughout the study period of 20 to 30 weeks, patients also received therapeutic DPC doses to the scalp every week. Blood was sampled from patients pre-sensitization (week 0) and at 2, 6 and about 24 weeks after DPC sensitization. Libraries were pooled for sequencing, and variation in per-sample TCR yields was attributed mainly to small differences in library volumes within the pool. The patient cohort, mostly female, included alopecia areata with under or over 50% scalp involvement, alopecia totalis and alopecia universalis.

V is cut by 6 bases and J by 1 base, and the space between the germline ends is 13 bases. The CDR3, from cysteine to phenylalanine, totals 13 residues. Only the CDR3 part of the read is kept: 39 bases, read in frame from the first base. CDR1 and CDR2, per the germline V gene (reference sequence), are DFQATT and SNEGSKA. Results the study describes overall, beyond this receptor: A positive correlation was found between the number of PT1 expanded TCRs and patch test score, with significance reached at thresholds 8, 16 and 32 but not 4. DPC sensitization did not change the number of TCRs with a frequency above 1 in 1000, and there was no evidence of changes in global repertoire structure. Alopecia, a presumed autoimmune disease, was present in all patients, so the immune response of the patients might differ from that of healthy individuals. After repeated subsampling, changes were observed in the strength of the expansion versus patch-test correlation and in the threshold at which the correlation became significant. Compared with pre-sensitization or healthy control sets, expanded TCRs formed significantly more large CDR3 similarity clusters, which is consistent with antigen-driven responses.

The sample here was whole blood, taken in connection with sensitization to the hapten diphenylcyclopropenone (DPC). This TCR came from a woman aged 18-30 years with alopecia areata. Some clones in this sample may be carry-over from other donors' samples. This chain is built from TRBV20-1 and TRBJ2-7; 6 matching bases give a weak D call of TRBD2. The CDR3 is CSAPGLPSYEQYF. The DNA sequence follows: TGCAGTGCCCCGGGACTGCCGTCCTACGAGCAGTACTTC.